The source of this TCR beta chain is a study of blood T cell repertoires in COVID-19. Original data processing: How many nucleated cells were present was estimated from reference gene primer amplification. Data came from immunoSEQ multiplex PCR; TCRdb stores just in-frame clones and leaves some out. That table gives V, J and clone size, and the DNA gave D and trimming. The sample yields 45,000 to 50,000 clones, about 90% seen once. This CDR3 comprises 14 residues. The germline V and J ends were trimmed by 7 bases and 4 bases, with 16 bases remaining between them. Looked up from germline, CDR1 is PRHDT and CDR2 is FYEKMQ (reference sequence).

The receptor's source is a human donor in a cohort sampled during active COVID-19. The rearrangement uses TRBV13 and TRBJ1-1; tentatively, D is TRBD1 (6 bases). Sequencing was performed on peripheral blood. The CDR3 nucleotides read TGTGCCAGCACCCACAGGGTGTATGGCACTGAAGCTTTCTTT. Translating it yields CASTHRVYGTEAFF.